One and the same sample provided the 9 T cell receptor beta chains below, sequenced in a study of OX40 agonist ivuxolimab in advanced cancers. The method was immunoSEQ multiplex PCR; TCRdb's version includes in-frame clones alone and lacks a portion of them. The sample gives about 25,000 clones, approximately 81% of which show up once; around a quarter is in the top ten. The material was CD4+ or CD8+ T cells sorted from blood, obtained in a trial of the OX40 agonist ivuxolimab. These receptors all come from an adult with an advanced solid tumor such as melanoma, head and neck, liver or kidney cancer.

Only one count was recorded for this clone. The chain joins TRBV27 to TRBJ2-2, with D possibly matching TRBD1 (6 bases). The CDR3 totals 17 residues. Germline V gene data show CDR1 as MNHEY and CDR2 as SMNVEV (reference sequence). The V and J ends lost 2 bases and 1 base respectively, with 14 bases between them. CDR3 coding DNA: TGTGCCAGCAGTTTACTGACAGGATTTATGAACACCGGGGAGCTGTTTTTT. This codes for CASSLLTGFMNTGELFF.

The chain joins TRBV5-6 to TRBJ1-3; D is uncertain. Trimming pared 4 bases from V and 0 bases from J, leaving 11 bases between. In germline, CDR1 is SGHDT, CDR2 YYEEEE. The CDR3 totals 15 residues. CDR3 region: CASSQDAHSGNTIYF. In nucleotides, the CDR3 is TGTGCCAGCAGCCAGGACGCCCACTCTGGAAACACCATATATTTT. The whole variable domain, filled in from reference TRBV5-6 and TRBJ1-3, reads DAGVTQSPTHLIKTRGQQVTLRCSPKSGHDTVSWYQQALGQGPQFIFQYYEEEERQRGNFPDRFSGHQFPNYSSELNVNALLLGDSALYLCASSQDAHSGNTIYFGEGSWLTVV.

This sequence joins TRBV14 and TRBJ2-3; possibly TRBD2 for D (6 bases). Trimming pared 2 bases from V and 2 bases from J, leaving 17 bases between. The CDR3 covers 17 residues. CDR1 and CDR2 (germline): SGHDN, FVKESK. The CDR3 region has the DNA TGTGCCAGCAGCCAAAGGGCGGCGGGGACGTACACAGATACGCAGTATTTT. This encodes CASSQRAAGTYTDTQYF.

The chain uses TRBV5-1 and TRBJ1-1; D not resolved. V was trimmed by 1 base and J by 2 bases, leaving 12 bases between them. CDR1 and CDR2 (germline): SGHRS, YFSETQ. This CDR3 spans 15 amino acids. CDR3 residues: CASSLNGYANTEAFF. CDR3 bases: TGCGCCAGCAGCTTGAACGGCTACGCAAACACTGAAGCTTTCTTT. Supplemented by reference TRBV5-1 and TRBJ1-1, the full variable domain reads KAGVTQTPRYLIKTRGQQVTLSCSPISGHRSVSWYQQTPGQGLQFLFEYFSETQRNKGNFPGRFSGRQFSNSRSEMNVSTLELGDSALYLCASSLNGYANTEAFFGQGTRLTVV.

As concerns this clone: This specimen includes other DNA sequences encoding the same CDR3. This CDR3 reads CASSEGLFNTEAFF. CDR3 DNA: TGTGCCAGTAGCGAGGGACTTTTCAATACTGAAGCTTTCTTT. The chain combines TRBV19 with TRBJ1-1; maybe TRBD1 (5 bases). The CDR3 contains 14 residues. Germline V gene sequence: CDR1 LNHDA, CDR2 SQIVND (reference sequence). Trimming removed 6 bases at V and 5 bases at J, with 16 bases between.

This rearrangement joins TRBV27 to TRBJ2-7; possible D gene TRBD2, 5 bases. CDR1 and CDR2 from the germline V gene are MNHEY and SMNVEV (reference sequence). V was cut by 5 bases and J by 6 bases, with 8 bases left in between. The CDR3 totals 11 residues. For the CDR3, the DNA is TGTGCCAGCAGTACGGGGATCGAGCAGTACTTC. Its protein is CASSTGIEQYF.

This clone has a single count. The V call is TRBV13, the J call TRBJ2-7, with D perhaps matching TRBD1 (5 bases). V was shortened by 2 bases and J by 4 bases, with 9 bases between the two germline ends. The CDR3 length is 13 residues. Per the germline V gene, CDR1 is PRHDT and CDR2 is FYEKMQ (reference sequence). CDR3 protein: CASSLKGQYEQYF. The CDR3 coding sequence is TGTGCCAGCAGCTTAAAGGGGCAGTACGAGCAGTACTTC.

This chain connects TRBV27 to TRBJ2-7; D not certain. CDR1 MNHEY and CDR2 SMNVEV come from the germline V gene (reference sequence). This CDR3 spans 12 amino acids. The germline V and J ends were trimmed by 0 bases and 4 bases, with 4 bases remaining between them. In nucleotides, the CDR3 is TGTGCCAGCAGTTTATCGGGATACGAGCAGTACTTC. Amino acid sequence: CASSLSGYEQYF.

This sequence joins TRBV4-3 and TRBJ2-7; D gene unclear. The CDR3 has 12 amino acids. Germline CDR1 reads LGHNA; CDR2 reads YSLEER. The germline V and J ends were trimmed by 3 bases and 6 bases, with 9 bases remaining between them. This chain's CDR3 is CASSHGPSEQYF. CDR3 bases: TGCGCCAGCAGCCATGGCCCGTCCGAGCAGTACTTC.